This is a list of T cell receptor beta chains from one sample in a study of blood T cell repertoires in COVID-19. TCRdb's copy holds only in-frame clones and misses some; the assay was immunoSEQ multiplex PCR. The table has around 280,000 clones, approximately 84% seen once. Material for sequencing was peripheral blood. These receptor sequences come from a woman in her thirties who had recovered from COVID-19. Both conserved end residues are part of each CDR3. A D gene is named only where the DNA matches it firmly. The size entry is marked missing in some rows and otherwise reads once, few, many or a size class.

V gene: TRBV5-4
J gene: TRBJ2-5
clone size: NA
D gene: NA
CDR3 DNA: TGTGCCAGCAGCTTGTTGGCAGGCGATCAAGAGACCCAGTACTTC
CDR3 protein: CASSLLAGDQETQYF

V gene: TRBV4-1
J gene: TRBJ2-2
clone size: NA
D gene: NA
CDR3 DNA: TGCGCCAGCAGCCAAAGGCGCAGGGGCGTTAGGTCCGGGGAGCTGTTTTTT
CDR3 protein: CASSQRRRGVRSGELFF

V gene: TRBV5-1
J gene: TRBJ2-7
clone size: NA
D gene: TRBD1
CDR3 DNA: TGCGCCAGCAGGACCGGGACAGGTAGCTCCTACGAGCAGTACTTC
CDR3 protein: CASRTGTGSSYEQYF

V gene: TRBV5-6
J gene: TRBJ2-7
clone size: NA
D gene: NA
CDR3 DNA: TGTGCCAGCAGCTTGGGTACCAGGCGTGGGAGCTTGTACGAGCAGTACTTC
CDR3 protein: CASSLGTRRGSLYEQYF

V gene: TRBV6-4
J gene: TRBJ2-6
clone size: NA
D gene: NA
CDR3 DNA: TGTGCCAGCAGTGAGCGGAGCTCTGGGGCCAACGTCCTGACTTTC
CDR3 protein: CASSERSSGANVLTF

V gene: TRBV3-1/TRBV3-2
J gene: TRBJ2-1
clone size: NA
D gene: NA
CDR3 DNA: TGTGCCAGCAGCCAACGGGGGGCAACCTACAATGAGCAGTTCTTC
CDR3 protein: CASSQRGATYNEQFF

V gene: TRBV21-1
J gene: TRBJ2-4
clone size: once
D gene: NA
CDR3 DNA: TGTGCCAGCAGCACCCGACAGGGATCGGGAGCCAAAAACATTCAGTACTTC
CDR3 protein: CASSTRQGSGAKNIQYF

V gene: TRBV6-5
J gene: TRBJ2-7
clone size: NA
D gene: TRBD1
CDR3 DNA: TGTGCCAGCGGGACAGGGGGCTTCTACGAGCAGTACTTC
CDR3 protein: CASGTGGFYEQYF

V gene: TRBV2
J gene: TRBJ2-4
clone size: NA
D gene: NA
CDR3 DNA: TGTGCCAGCACTCGTAGCGCATTACTAGCCAAAAACATTCAGTACTTC
CDR3 protein: CASTRSALLAKNIQYF

V gene: TRBV19
J gene: TRBJ2-1
clone size: once
D gene: TRBD1
CDR3 DNA: TGTGCCAGTAGTATAAGACAGGGCTTATTTGATGAGCAGTTCTTC
CDR3 protein: CASSIRQGLFDEQFF

V gene: TRBV27
J gene: TRBJ2-1
clone size: NA
D gene: NA
CDR3 DNA: TGTGCCAGCAGTTTATTGGCAGGGGTGTACAATGAGCAGTTCTTC
CDR3 protein: CASSLLAGVYNEQFF

V gene: TRBV30
J gene: TRBJ1-1
clone size: NA
D gene: NA
CDR3 DNA: TGTGCACGGACAGTCAGGACTGAAGCTTTCTTT
CDR3 protein: CARTVRTEAFF

V gene: TRBV19
J gene: TRBJ2-1
clone size: once
D gene: TRBD1
CDR3 DNA: TGTGCCAGTAACCACCCGGGACAGGGGGGCGCCTACAATGAGCAGTTCTTC
CDR3 protein: CASNHPGQGGAYNEQFF

V gene: TRBV18
J gene: TRBJ1-3
clone size: NA
D gene: TRBD1
CDR3 DNA: TGTGCCAGCTCACCTTCCGGGACAGGGGCGTTCGGAAACACCATATATTTT
CDR3 protein: CASSPSGTGAFGNTIYF

V gene: TRBV7-9
J gene: TRBJ1-4
clone size: NA
D gene: TRBD1
CDR3 DNA: TGTGCCAGCAGCAACAGGGGGCAAAATAATGAAAAACTGTTTTTT
CDR3 protein: CASSNRGQNNEKLFF

V gene: TRBV27
J gene: TRBJ2-7
clone size: NA
D gene: TRBD2
CDR3 DNA: TGTGCCAGCAGTTCCGGACTAGTTCCCTACGAGCAGTACTTC
CDR3 protein: CASSSGLVPYEQYF

V gene: TRBV6-6
J gene: TRBJ2-7
clone size: NA
D gene: TRBD2
CDR3 DNA: TGTGCCAGCAGAAAGACTAGCAGCTCCTACGAGCAGTACTTC
CDR3 protein: CASRKTSSSYEQYF

V gene: TRBV11-1
J gene: TRBJ1-2
clone size: NA
D gene: NA
CDR3 DNA: TGTGCCAGCAGCCCCTGGTCGGTGGGCTTTGGCTACACCTTC
CDR3 protein: CASSPWSVGFGYTF

V gene: TRBV5-1
J gene: TRBJ2-3
clone size: NA
D gene: TRBD2
CDR3 DNA: TGCGCCAGCAAGCGGGAGGTCTCAGATACGCAGTATTTT
CDR3 protein: CASKREVSDTQYF

V gene: TRBV5-4
J gene: TRBJ1-4
clone size: NA
D gene: TRBD1
CDR3 DNA: TGTGCCAGCAGTCAGGGGGCATCTAATGAAAAACTGTTTTTT
CDR3 protein: CASSQGASNEKLFF

V gene: TRBV18
J gene: TRBJ2-6
clone size: NA
D gene: TRBD1
CDR3 DNA: TGTGCCAGCTCATCCTTTCCCGGGCAGGGGGCATCTGGGGCCAACGTCCTGACTTTC
CDR3 protein: CASSSFPGQGASGANVLTF

V gene: TRBV5-4
J gene: TRBJ1-2
clone size: NA
D gene: TRBD1
CDR3 DNA: TGTGCCAGCAGTACACAGGGGCTAGGAGGCTACACCTTC
CDR3 protein: CASSTQGLGGYTF

V gene: TRBV7-2
J gene: TRBJ2-2
clone size: NA
D gene: NA
CDR3 DNA: TGTGCCAGCAGCTTCACAGCTCCGACCACCGGGGAGCTGTTTTTT
CDR3 protein: CASSFTAPTTGELFF

V gene: TRBV28
J gene: TRBJ1-4
clone size: NA
D gene: NA
CDR3 DNA: TGTGCCAGCAGTTTGTGGAGGCGAGGGACTAATGAAAAACTGTTTTTT
CDR3 protein: CASSLWRRGTNEKLFF

V gene: TRBV3-1/TRBV3-2
J gene: TRBJ2-1
clone size: NA
D gene: NA
CDR3 DNA: TGTGCCAGCAGCCAAGCGTCCGGGAGTGGACTGGATGAGCAGTTCTTC
CDR3 protein: CASSQASGSGLDEQFF

V gene: TRBV28
J gene: TRBJ1-1
clone size: NA
D gene: NA
CDR3 DNA: TGTGCCAGCAGGCCGAATAAACAGGGAATGAACACTGAAGCTTTCTTT
CDR3 protein: CASRPNKQGMNTEAFF

V gene: TRBV19
J gene: TRBJ2-2
clone size: NA
D gene: TRBD1
CDR3 DNA: TGTGCCAGTAGTACAGGACAGGGGCCCGGGGAGCTGTTTTTT
CDR3 protein: CASSTGQGPGELFF

V gene: TRBV11-2
J gene: TRBJ2-7
clone size: NA
D gene: NA
CDR3 DNA: TGTGCCAGCAGCTTAGAGGAGACAGGAGGACTTTACGAGCAGTACTTC
CDR3 protein: CASSLEETGGLYEQYF

V gene: TRBV7-6
J gene: TRBJ1-2
clone size: few
D gene: NA
CDR3 DNA: TGTGCCAGCAGCTTAGAAGGCTCATCGGGTGGCTACACCTTC
CDR3 protein: CASSLEGSSGGYTF

V gene: TRBV28
J gene: TRBJ1-2
clone size: NA
D gene: NA
CDR3 DNA: TGTGCCACCGAACAAGGGGGAGAGGGGTACTATGGCTACACCTTC
CDR3 protein: CATEQGGEGYYGYTF

V gene: TRBV18
J gene: TRBJ1-4
clone size: NA
D gene: NA
CDR3 DNA: TGTGCCAGCTCACCACCGACAGGTACTAAAGAAAAACTGTTTTTT
CDR3 protein: CASSPPTGTKEKLFF

V gene: TRBV19
J gene: TRBJ2-5
clone size: NA
D gene: NA
CDR3 DNA: TGTGCCAGCCGGGGAAGCGGAGGAGGGGAAGAGACCCAGTACTTC
CDR3 protein: CASRGSGGGEETQYF

V gene: TRBV5-8
J gene: TRBJ1-1
clone size: NA
D gene: NA
CDR3 DNA: TGTGCCAGCAGCTTGGTGCGGGGAAGAACTGAAGCTTTCTTT
CDR3 protein: CASSLVRGRTEAFF

V gene: TRBV10-3
J gene: TRBJ2-1
clone size: NA
D gene: NA
CDR3 DNA: TGTGCCATCAGTGAAGGACTACAGGAGTTCTTC
CDR3 protein: CAISEGLQEFF

V gene: TRBV18
J gene: TRBJ2-7
clone size: NA
D gene: TRBD2
CDR3 DNA: TGTGCCAGCTCGTCTAAAGGAACTAGCGGAAACGAGCAGTACTTC
CDR3 protein: CASSSKGTSGNEQYF

V gene: TRBV3-1/TRBV3-2
J gene: TRBJ1-4
clone size: NA
D gene: TRBD1
CDR3 DNA: TGTGCCAGCAGCCGAACAGGGGCTAATGAAAAACTGTTTTTT
CDR3 protein: CASSRTGANEKLFF

V gene: TRBV29-1
J gene: TRBJ1-2
clone size: NA
D gene: NA
CDR3 DNA: TGCAGCGTTGATCGCGAGACAGGATTTAGGGGCTATGGCTACACCTTC
CDR3 protein: CSVDRETGFRGYGYTF

V gene: TRBV6-5
J gene: TRBJ2-1
clone size: NA
D gene: NA
CDR3 DNA: TGTGCCAGCTCCCTATCCAATGAGCAGTTCTTC
CDR3 protein: CASSLSNEQFF

V gene: TRBV6-6
J gene: TRBJ1-2
clone size: NA
D gene: TRBD1
CDR3 DNA: TGTGCCAGCAGTTACTCGGGGACAGGGGACTATGGCTACACCTTC
CDR3 protein: CASSYSGTGDYGYTF

V gene: TRBV10-3
J gene: TRBJ1-3
clone size: NA
D gene: TRBD1
CDR3 DNA: TGTGCCATCAGTGAGTCGGGACAGTCCTCTGGAAACACCATATATTTT
CDR3 protein: CAISESGQSSGNTIYF

V gene: TRBV5-1
J gene: TRBJ1-3
clone size: once
D gene: TRBD1
CDR3 DNA: TGCGCCAGCAGCTCTCGGACAGGGAGTTGGGGGACGGACACCATATATTTT
CDR3 protein: CASSSRTGSWGTDTIYF

V gene: TRBV19
J gene: TRBJ2-6
clone size: few
D gene: TRBD1
CDR3 DNA: TGTGCCACCGACGCCGGGACAGGGTCCCATGGGGCCAACGTCCTGACTTTC
CDR3 protein: CATDAGTGSHGANVLTF

V gene: TRBV3-1/TRBV3-2
J gene: TRBJ2-7
clone size: few
D gene: TRBD1
CDR3 DNA: TGTGCCAGCAGCCATACAGGGGGGTCCTACGAGCAGTACTTC
CDR3 protein: CASSHTGGSYEQYF

V gene: TRBV7-9
J gene: TRBJ2-2
clone size: NA
D gene: NA
CDR3 DNA: TGTGCCAGCAGCTTAGCGGGGACTTCCGGGGAGCTGTTTTTT
CDR3 protein: CASSLAGTSGELFF

V gene: TRBV27
J gene: TRBJ2-6
clone size: NA
D gene: NA
CDR3 DNA: TGTGCCAGCAGTTTCGGCAGGTCTGCTGGGGCCAACGTCCTGACTTTC
CDR3 protein: CASSFGRSAGANVLTF

V gene: TRBV7-2
J gene: TRBJ2-7
clone size: NA
D gene: NA
CDR3 DNA: TGTGCCAGCAGCTTAGTGTCAGACAGCTCCTACGAGCAGTACTTC
CDR3 protein: CASSLVSDSSYEQYF

V gene: TRBV6-5
J gene: TRBJ2-7
clone size: NA
D gene: TRBD2
CDR3 DNA: TGTGCCAGCAGTTACTCGAGACTAGCGGACTCCTACGAGCAGTACTTC
CDR3 protein: CASSYSRLADSYEQYF

V gene: TRBV7-9
J gene: TRBJ2-2
clone size: NA
D gene: NA
CDR3 DNA: TGTGCCAGCAGCCTTTGGACACTGAACACCGGGGAGCTGTTTTTT
CDR3 protein: CASSLWTLNTGELFF

V gene: TRBV5-1
J gene: TRBJ1-4
clone size: NA
D gene: NA
CDR3 DNA: TGCGCCAGCAGCTTAGGACAGCTTAATGAAAAACTGTTTTTT
CDR3 protein: CASSLGQLNEKLFF

V gene: TRBV29-1
J gene: TRBJ1-3
clone size: NA
D gene: TRBD1
CDR3 DNA: TGCAGCGTCGCGACAGGGCTCGCCTCCTCTGGAAACACCATATATTTT
CDR3 protein: CSVATGLASSGNTIYF

V gene: TRBV6-2/TRBV6-3
J gene: TRBJ2-2
clone size: few
D gene: TRBD1
CDR3 DNA: TGTGCCAGCAGTCTACAGGGGTTACGGAACACCGGGGAGCTGTTTTTT
CDR3 protein: CASSLQGLRNTGELFF

V gene: TRBV27
J gene: TRBJ2-1
clone size: NA
D gene: TRBD1
CDR3 DNA: TGTGCCAGCATGGGGACAGGGGTCTACAATGAGCAGTTCTTC
CDR3 protein: CASMGTGVYNEQFF

V gene: TRBV25-1
J gene: TRBJ1-1
clone size: few
D gene: NA
CDR3 DNA: TGTGCCAGCAGTGAACTCTACACTGAAGCTTTCTTT
CDR3 protein: CASSELYTEAFF

V gene: TRBV7-8
J gene: TRBJ1-3
clone size: few
D gene: NA
CDR3 DNA: TGTGCCAGCAGCTCGCAGGGAGGAACCCGAAACACCATATATTTT
CDR3 protein: CASSSQGGTRNTIYF

V gene: TRBV5-6
J gene: TRBJ2-7
clone size: NA
D gene: NA
CDR3 DNA: TGTGCCAGCAGCTTCGAACCCGGGACATTCTACGAGCAGTACTTC
CDR3 protein: CASSFEPGTFYEQYF

V gene: TRBV5-6
J gene: TRBJ2-1
clone size: NA
D gene: NA
CDR3 DNA: TGTGCCAGCAGCTTTTCAATGGCTTTCAATGAGCAGTTCTTC
CDR3 protein: CASSFSMAFNEQFF

V gene: TRBV3-1/TRBV3-2
J gene: TRBJ2-2
clone size: NA
D gene: NA
CDR3 DNA: TGTGCCAGCAGCCCAACTCGACAGGCAAACACCGGGGAGCTGTTTTTT
CDR3 protein: CASSPTRQANTGELFF

V gene: TRBV12-3/TRBV12-4
J gene: TRBJ2-1
clone size: NA
D gene: NA
CDR3 DNA: TGTGCCAGCACCCTCCGGGTCAATGAGCAGTTCTTC
CDR3 protein: CASTLRVNEQFF

V gene: TRBV5-6
J gene: TRBJ1-1
clone size: NA
D gene: NA
CDR3 DNA: TGTGCCAGCAGCGGGGAGGAGCATGAAGCTTTCTTT
CDR3 protein: CASSGEEHEAFF

V gene: TRBV27
J gene: TRBJ1-5
clone size: NA
D gene: NA
CDR3 DNA: TGTGCCAGCGGCCAGCCCCAGCATTTT
CDR3 protein: CASGQPQHF